This T cell receptor (beta chain) derives from a study of T cell repertoires in cytomegalovirus infection. General study results and limits: CMV-specific TCR beta clonotypes restricted by HLA-C dominated the ex vivo response. The cumulative frequency of public TCR beta families distinguished individuals who carried CMV together with the relevant HLA.

The CDR3 sequence is 14 residues long. In germline, CDR1 is LNHDA, CDR2 SQIVND (reference sequence). The ends lost 5 bases at V and 3 bases at J; junction bases unmatched: 6. TCRdb re-analysed the reads in MiXCR, keeping a single row per CDR3 protein. The data show 150,000 to 200,000 distinct CDR3 sequences, less than 9.5% seen once. This clonotype was detected a few times. Its antigen is not identified. The clonotype comes from a human donor in good health (CMV status not recorded). Some clones in this sample may be carry-over from other donors' samples. The chain employs TRBV19 and TRBJ2-7; 8 bases are a match to TRBD1. The source material was PBMCs. The CDR3 sequence is CASSPETGGYEQYF. CDR3 sequence (DNA): TGTGCCAGTAGTCCCGAAACAGGGGGCTACGAGCAGTACTTC.